This record covers a single T cell receptor beta chain. These data come from a study of T cell changes during pregnancy in multiple sclerosis. TCRdb keeps only in-frame clones here, not all; method: immunoSEQ multiplex PCR. The table has around 44,000 clones, approximately 94% seen once. CDR1 is ENHRY, CDR2 SYGVKD, per germline. The V gene end was trimmed by 10 bases and the J gene end by 2 bases; junction bases not matched to a gene: 5. CDR3 length: 12 amino acids. The receptor was derived from a female donor with multiple sclerosis, enrolled in a pregnancy study. The chain couples TRBV10-3 to TRBJ2-7; 7 nucleotides agree with TRBD1. The sequenced sample was CD8+ T cells from peripheral blood mononuclear cells, obtained in the third trimester of pregnancy. CDR3 nucleotides: TGTGCCACCGGACAGGAAACCTACGAGCAGTACTTC. This sequence encodes CATGQETYEQYF.